The T cell receptor beta chain described here comes from a study of cytomegalovirus exposure and HLA in healthy donors. Study-wide findings and caveats: Several of the most significant clusters appeared linked to common viral pathogens, based on a later analysis. In vitro work confirmed that three CMV-associated chains recognize CMV antigens.

CDR1 SGHDT and CDR2 YYEEEE come from the germline V gene. Trimming took 4 bases from V and 3 from J; bases not matched to a gene: 3. This CDR3 is 13 amino acids long. This clone was picked up a small number of times. Antigen unknown. The PCR had 60 Vbeta and 13 Jbeta primers. Methods used by the authors: Later work found around 80 million unique TCR beta chains, with some 11 million shared. Produced via immunoSEQ multiplex PCR; TCRdb's table is partial and in-frame only. From that table come the V and J calls and clone size; the DNA was used to work out D and trimming. The sample contains more than 95,000 clones, around 70% of which appear only once. There were likely unrecorded immune exposures, though donors were nominally healthy when sampled.

The receptor comes from a man in his forties or fifties in good health and CMV-seronegative. This sequence joins TRBV5-6 and TRBJ1-2; 7 nucleotides match TRBD1. The source material was PBMCs. Here the CDR3 DNA reads TGTGCCAGCAGCCCAGGACAGGACTATGGCTACACCTTC. Amino acid sequence: CASSPGQDYGYTF.